Each of the 28 T cell receptor beta chains below was sequenced from the same sample in a study of cytomegalovirus exposure and HLA in healthy donors. TCRdb's copy holds only in-frame clones and misses some; the assay was immunoSEQ multiplex PCR. The sample has about 120,000 clones, 88% seen once. The sample was PBMCs. The receptors come from a woman aged 18-29 years in good health and CMV-seropositive.

The rearrangement joins TRBV5-1 to TRBJ2-3; 12 bases are a match to TRBD2. CDR1 is SGHRS and CDR2 is YFSETQ in the germline V gene. This CDR3 comprises 16 residues. The ends lost 2 bases at V and 1 base at J; junction bases unmatched: 2. DNA for the CDR3: TGCGCCAGCAGCTTCCGGACTAGCGGGGGCACAGATACGCAGTATTTT. Translation: CASSFRTSGGTDTQYF. Complete variable domain (other parts from reference TRBV5-1 and TRBJ2-3): KAGVTQTPRYLIKTRGQQVTLSCSPISGHRSVSWYQQTPGQGLQFLFEYFSETQRNKGNFPGRFSGRQFSNSRSEMNVSTLELGDSALYLCASSFRTSGGTDTQYFGPGTRLTVL.

The rearrangement uses TRBV6-1 and TRBJ1-5; 7 nucleotides agree with TRBD1. This CDR3 is 13 amino acids long. CDR1 is MNHNS and CDR2 is SASEGT in the germline V gene. Trimming at V came to 5 bases and at J to 5 bases, leaving 3 bases not matched to a gene. CDR3 in DNA: TGTGCCAGCAGTATCCAGGGGGATCAGCCCCAGCATTTT. As protein: CASSIQGDQPQHF.

CDR3 sequence: CATSREMVSRTVSNQPQHF. In DNA form, the CDR3 reads TGTGCCACCAGCAGAGAAATGGTTTCAAGAACAGTTAGCAATCAGCCCCAGCATTTT. The chain recombines TRBV15 with TRBJ1-5; D call uncertain. This CDR3 contains 19 residues. Deletions cut 0 bases from V and 0 bases from J, with 18 bases between. CDR1 is LNHNV and CDR2 is YYDKDF in the germline V gene (reference sequence).

The chain has TRBV6-5 and TRBJ1-1; D may be TRBD1 (5 bases). V was cut by 2 bases and J by 1 base, with 11 bases left in between. The CDR3 covers 15 residues. Germline loops: CDR1 MNHEY, CDR2 SVGAGI. CDR3 sequence reads: CASSYTGAGNTEAFF. The CDR3 DNA reads as TGTGCCAGCAGTTACACAGGTGCCGGGAACACTGAAGCTTTCTTT.

V usage is TRBV4-2 and J usage is TRBJ2-5, with 14 bases aligning to TRBD2. With V trimmed by 3 bases and J by 5 bases, 2 bases remained unmatched. From germline, CDR1 is LGHNA and CDR2 YNFKEQ. CDR3 length: 15 amino acids. The DNA for the CDR3 is TGTGCCAGCAGCCATGGGACTAGCGGGAGTGAGACCCAGTACTTC. It yields the protein CASSHGTSGSETQYF.

The rearrangement links TRBV19 to TRBJ2-5; 12 bases match TRBD2. Trimming at V came to 5 bases and at J to 5 bases, leaving 9 bases not matched to a gene. This CDR3 is built from 16 residues. Germline V lookup: CDR1 LNHDA, CDR2 SQIVND (reference sequence). In nucleotides, the CDR3 is TGTGCCAGTAGTCCGACTAGCGGGGGATTAGGGGAGACCCAGTACTTC. Amino acids: CASSPTSGGLGETQYF.

The V call is TRBV28, the J call TRBJ1-3; D not resolved. The CDR3 consists of 12 residues. Trimming cost V 5 bases and J 8 bases, with 10 bases left between them. Germline loops: CDR1 MDHEN, CDR2 SYDVKM. The CDR3, as DNA: TGTGCCAGCAGTGTGGGGAGGGACACCATATATTTT. It codes for CASSVGRDTIYF.

V usage is TRBV29-1 and J usage is TRBJ1-1; a weak D match, TRBD1 (5 bases). This CDR3 spans 14 amino acids. The V and J ends lost 7 bases and 8 bases respectively, with 23 bases between them. The germline V gene has CDR1 SQVTM and CDR2 ANQGSEA. CDR3 loop: CSGAGGADPKEAFF. In DNA, the CDR3 is TGCAGCGGTGCCGGCGGGGCAGATCCAAAAGAAGCTTTCTTT.

The chain is built from TRBV2 and TRBJ2-4; 7 bases match TRBD2. V lost 6 bases, J lost 3 bases, and 2 bases stayed unmatched. This CDR3 is 13 amino acids long. Germline values: CDR1 SNHLY, CDR2 FYNNEI. CDR3 sequence: CASRGGGKNIQYF. CDR3 sequence (DNA): TGTGCCAGCAGGGGCGGGGGCAAAAACATTCAGTACTTC.

The chain uses TRBV7-6 and TRBJ2-1, with a possible D match to TRBD1 (5 bases). With 1 base removed from V and 4 bases from J, the gap between germline ends came to 14 bases. The V gene's germline CDR1 is SGHVS and CDR2 FNYEAQ. CDR3 length: 16 amino acids. CDR3 in amino acids: CASSLGGSPVYNEQFF. The CDR3 DNA reads TGTGCCAGCAGCTTAGGGGGCAGCCCGGTTTACAATGAGCAGTTCTTC.

The rearrangement joins TRBV5-5 to TRBJ1-5, with 7 bases matching TRBD1. This CDR3 is built from 14 residues. The V and J ends lost 4 bases and 5 bases, in that order; junction bases with no gene match: 6. The germline V gene encodes CDR1 SGHKS and CDR2 YYEKEE (reference sequence). CDR3 protein: CASSGQQGDQPQHF. The CDR3 bases are TGTGCCAGCAGCGGACAGCAGGGGGATCAGCCCCAGCATTTT. Full variable domain (remainder filled in from reference TRBV5-5 and TRBJ1-5): DAGVTQSPTHLIKTRGQQVTLRCSPISGHKSVSWYQQVLGQGPQFIFQYYEKEERGRGNFPDRFSARQFPNYSSELNVNALLLGDSALYLCASSGQQGDQPQHFGDGTRLSIL.

The V gene is TRBV5-1, the J gene TRBJ2-1; TRBD2 aligns across 9 bases. The CDR3 sequence is 13 residues long. The V gene end was trimmed by 4 bases and the J gene end by 6 bases; junction bases not matched to a gene: 2. Germline CDR1 is SGHRS and CDR2 is YFSETQ. This CDR3 is CASSPGLANEQFF. The CDR3 DNA reads as TGCGCCAGCAGCCCGGGACTAGCCAATGAGCAGTTCTTC.

This sequence joins TRBV5-1 and TRBJ1-3; 7 bases are shared with TRBD1. The CDR3 spans 15 residues. CDR1 is SGHRS and CDR2 is YFSETQ in the germline V gene. V lost 4 bases, J lost 4 bases, and 8 bases stayed unmatched. This CDR3 reads CASSLQTGSGNTIYF. CDR3 in DNA: TGCGCCAGCAGCCTCCAGACAGGGAGCGGAAACACCATATATTTT.

The chain employs TRBV5-4 and TRBJ1-2; 9 bases line up with TRBD1. Germline values: CDR1 SGHNT, CDR2 YYREEE (reference sequence). The CDR3 loop spans 14 amino acids. Losses at the gene ends were 2 bases for V and 2 bases for J; bases not matched to a gene: 1. The CDR3 region has the DNA TGTGCCAGCAGCTTCGGACAGGGGAACTATGGCTACACCTTC. It translates to CASSFGQGNYGYTF.

This clone appeared a single time. The V and J genes are TRBV6-5 and TRBJ2-1, with D possibly matching TRBD2 (5 bases). The CDR3 is made up of 15 amino acids. V was pared by 6 bases and J by 0 bases, with 12 bases between. Germline CDR1 reads MNHEY; CDR2 reads SVGAGI. CDR3 sequence (DNA): TGTGCCAGCAGCTCGGGTACTAGCTCCTACAATGAGCAGTTCTTC. Its translation: CASSSGTSSYNEQFF.

V usage is TRBV6-1 and J usage is TRBJ1-2, with 9 bases lining up with TRBD1. Germline V CDR1 and CDR2: MNHNS, SASEGT. This CDR3 region has 15 residues. V trimming: 6 bases; J trimming: 3 bases; junction bases outside the gene matches: 8. CDR3 nucleotides: TGTGCCAGCAGCGTGGGACAGGGAAGTCACTATGGCTACACCTTC. This encodes CASSVGQGSHYGYTF.

The V gene is TRBV6-5, the J gene TRBJ1-2; D is unclear. Germline V CDR1 and CDR2: MNHEY, SVGAGI. Trimming took 2 bases from V and 8 from J, leaving 12 bases between them. The CDR3 totals 13 residues. CDR3 DNA: TGTGCCAGCAGTTACCACAGAATCCTCGGCTACACCTTC. This encodes CASSYHRILGYTF.

This clone was recorded once. The V and J genes are TRBV6-5 and TRBJ1-6; TRBD1 matches 10 bases. V lost 5 bases, J lost 9 bases, and 7 bases stayed unmatched. CDR1 and CDR2 from the germline V gene are MNHEY and SVGAGI. The CDR3 loop spans 15 amino acids. The CDR3 DNA reads as TGTGCCAGCAGTCGACGAGGGACAGGGGTTTCACCCCTCCACTTT. It translates to CASSRRGTGVSPLHF.

V usage is TRBV11-2 and J usage is TRBJ1-5; perhaps TRBD1 as D (6 bases). V lost 5 bases and J 6 bases, leaving 11 bases between the germline ends. Germline-derived CDR1 and CDR2 are SGHAT and FQNNGV. This CDR3 has 13 residues. The CDR3 reads CASSTGWGQPQHF. The CDR3 DNA is TGTGCCAGCAGCACAGGGTGGGGTCAGCCCCAGCATTTT.

The chain links TRBV4-2 to TRBJ2-1; no clear D gene. Germline V gives CDR1 LGHNA, CDR2 YNFKEQ. The CDR3 runs to 14 residues. V was shortened by 4 bases and J by 6 bases, with 13 bases between the two germline ends. In DNA form, the CDR3 reads TGTGCCAGCAGCCGAAATCTAGGCACCAATGAGCAGTTCTTC. Residues: CASSRNLGTNEQFF.

This chain joins TRBV27 and TRBJ1-1; a possible D gene is TRBD1 (5 bases). CDR1 is MNHEY and CDR2 is SMNVEV in the germline V gene (reference sequence). V dropped 4 bases and J dropped 6 bases, with 12 bases sitting between them. CDR3 length: 13 amino acids. DNA for the CDR3: TGTGCCAGCAGTTCTCGTTCGGGGGCTGAAGCTTTCTTT. It is translated as CASSSRSGAEAFF.

The rearrangement uses TRBV5-4 and TRBJ1-1; 10 positions match TRBD1. The J segment lost 2 bases and the V segment lost 10 bases, leaving 11 bases of the junction unmatched. From germline, CDR1 is SGHNT and CDR2 YYREEE (reference sequence). The CDR3 has 15 residues. CDR3 coding DNA: TGTGCCGGGTTACGGGACAGGGGAGTTAACACTGAAGCTTTCTTT. Protein sequence: CAGLRDRGVNTEAFF. Full variable domain (missing parts from reference TRBV5-4 and TRBJ1-1): ETGVTQSPTHLIKTRGQQVTLRCSSQSGHNTVSWYQQALGQGPQFIFQYYREEENGRGNFPPRFSGLQFPNYSSELNVNALELDDSALYLCAGLRDRGVNTEAFFGQGTRLTVV.

This clone has just a few counts. The chain combines TRBV27 with TRBJ2-1; 7 bases fit TRBD2. The CDR3 is made up of 12 amino acids. The germline V gene encodes CDR1 MNHEY and CDR2 SMNVEV (reference sequence). V was pared by 2 bases and J by 13 bases, with 5 bases of the junction left unmatched. Here the CDR3 DNA reads TGTGCCAGCAGTTTAATAGGGGAGGGACAGTTCTTC. This sequence encodes CASSLIGEGQFF.

The genes are TRBV4-3 and TRBJ1-2; D possibly corresponds to TRBD1 (5 bases). With 8 bases removed from V and 2 bases from J, the gap between germline ends came to 9 bases. This CDR3 contains 12 residues. CDR1 is LGHNA and CDR2 is YSLEER in the germline V gene. Written as DNA, the CDR3 is TGCGCCAGCGGTGACAGCAACTATGGCTACACCTTC. Translation: CASGDSNYGYTF.

The chain recombines TRBV6-1 with TRBJ1-5; D might be TRBD1 (6 bases). The V end lost 6 bases, the J end lost 16 bases, and 16 bases lay between the germline ends. Germline CDR1 MNHNS, CDR2 SASEGT. The CDR3 consists of 11 residues. CDR3 amino acids: CASSRGTHPHF. The CDR3 nucleotides are TGTGCCAGCAGCAGGGGTACCCATCCCCATTTT.

This clone appeared a single time. The CDR3 sequence is CAISATGNSGNTIYF. CDR3 nucleotides: TGTGCCATCAGTGCGACAGGGAACTCTGGAAACACCATATATTTT. The rearrangement links TRBV10-3 to TRBJ1-3; 7 positions match TRBD1. Germline V gives CDR1 ENHRY, CDR2 SYGVKD. V lost 4 bases to trimming and J lost 0 bases; unmatched junction nucleotides: 3. The CDR3 is 15 amino acids.

This chain links TRBV11-2 with TRBJ1-6; 8 positions agree with TRBD1. The germline gives CDR1 SGHAT, CDR2 FQNNGV. The CDR3 covers 19 residues. The J segment lost 10 bases and the V segment lost 5 bases, leaving 22 bases of the junction unmatched. The chain's CDR3 is CASSRYAGTGKNSGSPLHF. For the CDR3, the DNA is TGTGCCAGCAGCCGGTATGCCGGGACAGGCAAAAATAGCGGATCACCCCTCCACTTT.

The chain joins TRBV5-4 to TRBJ2-1; 9 positions agree with TRBD1. V shed 5 bases and J 2 bases; nucleotides not matched to a gene: 5. This CDR3 region has 15 residues. CDR1 is SGHNT, CDR2 YYREEE, per germline (reference sequence). The CDR3 reads CASRRDRATYNEQFF. The CDR3 DNA is TGTGCCAGCAGGCGGGACAGGGCTACCTACAATGAGCAGTTCTTC.